Each of the 31 T cell receptor beta chains below was sequenced from the same sample in a study of regulatory T cells in long-lasting Graves disease. With iRepertoire HTBI primers and Arm-PCR of CDR3 regions, TCR beta libraries were built. TCRdb reprocessed the multiplex PCR reads with MiXCR, giving one entry per CDR3 protein. The repertoire consists of around 460,000 distinct CDR3 sequences, with 14% occurring once and the leading ten covering approximately 15%. Time point meaning: newly diagnosed GD, antithyroid drugs for less than 3 months. PBMC-extracted RNA yielded the TCR library. This sample was shared with a second study, whose subject was T cells in Graves' hyperthyroidism and ophthalmopathy.

Sequenced material: peripheral blood mononuclear cells (PBMCs), taken at new diagnosis, from a patient treated with antithyroid drugs. The receptors were sampled from a woman aged 50 to 65 with Graves disease.

As for this clonotype: The CDR3 carries no conserved terminal phenylalanine or tryptophan, so it likely arises from a read error. J is TRBJ1-5 and V is TRBV10-1; D is uncertain. This CDR3 is 17 amino acids long. With 3 bases removed from V and 0 bases from J, the gap between germline ends came to 15 bases. CDR1 WNHNN and CDR2 SYGVQD come from the germline V gene (reference sequence). CDR3 residues: CASSEYQAFYSNQPQHL. Written as DNA, the CDR3 is TGCGCCAGCAGTGAATATCAGGCTTTCTATAGCAATCAGCCCCAGCATCTT.

The genes are TRBV2 and TRBJ2-5; D may be TRBD2 (5 bases). Looked up from germline, CDR1 is SNHLY and CDR2 is FYNNEI. Deletions cut 8 bases from V and 9 bases from J, with 25 bases between. The CDR3 loop spans 15 amino acids. The CDR3 is CASSKGASGPGAQYF. In DNA form, the CDR3 reads TGTGCCAGCTCAAAAGGAGCGAGCGGTCCCGGGGCCCAGTACTTC.

This clonotype was recorded many times. This sequence joins TRBV2 and TRBJ2-1; weak D call: TRBD2 (5 bases). V gave up 7 bases and J gave up 0 bases, with 13 bases separating them. The CDR3 totals 15 residues. Per germline, CDR1 SNHLY and CDR2 FYNNEI. The CDR3 reads CASIMRVPSYNEQFF. The CDR3 coding sequence is TGTGCCAGCATTATGCGGGTGCCCTCCTACAATGAGCAGTTCTTC.

V usage is TRBV29-1 and J usage is TRBJ1-5; D ambiguous. The CDR3 sequence is 13 residues long. The V gene lost 5 bases and the J gene lost 2 bases, with 10 bases spanning the gap. Germline CDR1 and CDR2: SQVTM and ANQGSEA. CDR3 coding DNA: TGCAGCGTTTCCACCGGGGGCAATCAGCCCCAGCATTTT. This translates into CSVSTGGNQPQHF.

This clonotype appeared many times. V gene TRBV20-1 combines with J gene TRBJ2-7, with a possible D match to TRBD2 (6 bases). The CDR3 consists of 14 residues. Germline-derived CDR1 and CDR2 are DFQATT and SNEGSKA (reference sequence). Trimming shortened V by 2 bases and J by 3 bases, and 14 bases separated the two germline ends. The CDR3: CSARRSGGSYEQYF. The CDR3 DNA sequence: TGCAGTGCTAGACGTAGCGGAGGAAGCTACGAGCAGTACTTC.

The rearrangement joins TRBV10-2 to TRBJ1-1; TRBD1 is a possible D gene (6 bases). Germline CDR1 reads WSHSY; CDR2 reads SAAADI. V lost 3 bases and J 6 bases, leaving 14 bases between the germline ends. This CDR3 is 14 amino acids long. In nucleotides, the CDR3 is TGCGCCAGCAGTGAATCAGGGGCGGGGTCTGAAGCTTTCTTT. Translating it yields CASSESGAGSEAFF.

This clonotype has ten or more counts. V is TRBV2 and J is TRBJ2-1; D is unresolved. The V end was cut by 0 bases, the J end by 8 bases, with 11 bases between. The CDR3 has 14 amino acids. CDR1 SNHLY and CDR2 FYNNEI come from the germline V gene. In nucleotides, the CDR3 is TGTGCCAGCAGTGAAGCCCGAGCTGGGGATGAGCAGTTCTTC. This translates into CASSEARAGDEQFF.

Turning to this clonotype: A much larger clonotype is one base distant, so this may be a read error. The chain links TRBV7-9 to TRBJ2-1; D uncertain. This CDR3 comprises 13 residues. Germline CDR1 is SEHNR and CDR2 is FQNEAQ (reference sequence). The CDR3, as DNA: TGTGTCAGCAGCTTAGCTACAAGCTTAGAGCAGTTCTTC. Translating it yields CVSSLATSLEQFF.

The V and J genes are TRBV10-1 and TRBJ2-1; D is ambiguous. Deletions cut 0 bases from V and 1 base from J, with 7 bases between. Germline V gene sequence: CDR1 WNHNN, CDR2 SYGVQD (reference sequence). CDR3 length equals 15 residues. CDR3 residues: CASSESMGSYNEQFF. As DNA, the CDR3 is TGCGCCAGCAGTGAGTCAATGGGTTCCTACAATGAGCAGTTCTTC.

Of note for this clonotype: Its ends do not fully match the called genes, so a read error is possible. The V call is TRBV6-1, the J call TRBJ1-1, with 7 bases that match TRBD1. This CDR3 spans 12 amino acids. Germline V gene sequence: CDR1 MNHNS, CDR2 SASEGT. DNA for the CDR3: TGTGCCAGCAGCGAAGGGACAGCTGAAGCTTTCTTT. Amino acids: CASSEGTAEAFF.

This clonotype was seen only a few times. Given a much more abundant clone one base away, this may be a read error. The chain links TRBV9 to TRBJ2-3; D gene ambiguous. With 0 bases removed from V and 4 bases from J, the gap between germline ends came to 3 bases. The germline V gene has CDR1 SGDLS and CDR2 YYNGEE. The length of the CDR3 is 12 residues. CDR3 amino acids: CASSVDPDTQYF. CDR3 sequence (DNA): TGTGCCAGCAGCGTAGACCCAGATACGCAGTATTTT.

This clonotype occurred many times. This rearrangement joins TRBV3-1 to TRBJ2-1; D may be TRBD2 (6 bases). Germline V gives CDR1 LGHDT, CDR2 YNNKEL (reference sequence). Deletions cut 1 base from V and 7 bases from J, with 20 bases between. The CDR3 is 17 residues long. CDR3 sequence: CASSQVAFFPRGNEQFF. Written as DNA, the CDR3 is TGTGCCAGCAGCCAAGTAGCCTTTTTCCCCCGGGGGAATGAGCAGTTCTTC.

This clonotype was seen more than once but under ten times. CDR3 residues: CASSMASSYEQYF. DNA of the CDR3: TGTGCCAGTAGTATGGCCAGCTCCTACGAGCAGTACTTC. The chain is built from TRBV19 and TRBJ2-7; no reliable D call. Germline CDR1 LNHDA, CDR2 SQIVND (reference sequence). This CDR3 region has 13 residues. With 3 bases removed from V and 0 bases from J, the gap between germline ends came to 6 bases.

Comments on this clonotype: A single base separates this from a much larger clone, so it may be a read error. This chain connects TRBV5-5 to TRBJ2-1, with a tentative D call TRBD2 (6 bases). The CDR3 runs 15 residues. From germline, CDR1 is SGHKS and CDR2 YYEKEE (reference sequence). The CDR3 protein is CASSLSPSEINEKFF. The DNA for the CDR3 is TGTGCCAGCAGCTTAAGTCCTAGCGAAATCAATGAGAAGTTCTTC.

In its sample, this clonotype was seen many times. The chain links TRBV12-5 to TRBJ2-2, with 14 bases lining up with TRBD2. The germline gives CDR1 LGHNT, CDR2 FRNRAP. V gave up 4 bases and J gave up 1 base; unmatched junction bases: 11. The CDR3 has 20 amino acids. The CDR3: CASGSATRGLAGVNTGELFF. DNA for the CDR3: TGTGCTAGTGGTTCCGCGACGAGGGGACTAGCGGGAGTGAACACCGGGGAGCTGTTTTTT.

This clonotype was seen more than once but under ten times. This chain uses TRBV12-3 or TRBV12-4 with TRBJ1-1; no firm D call. V gave up 6 bases and J gave up 4 bases, with 9 bases separating them. The CDR3 length is 12 residues. The CDR3 is CASSLYSTEAFF. CDR3 in DNA: TGTGCCAGCAGCTTATACAGCACTGAAGCTTTCTTT.

The chain couples TRBV7-3 to TRBJ1-4; 9 nucleotides line up with TRBD1. Losses at the gene ends were 5 bases for V and 8 bases for J; bases not matched to a gene: 12. Germline CDR1 SGHTA, CDR2 FQGTGA. The CDR3 is made up of 16 amino acids. CDR3 sequence: CASSPRGQGRGEKLFF. The CDR3 region has the DNA TGTGCCAGCAGCCCCAGGGGACAGGGAAGGGGCGAAAAACTGTTTTTT.

In its sample, this clonotype was seen a few times. The chain has TRBV5-1 and TRBJ2-2; D assignment may be TRBD1 or TRBD2 (6 bases each). V lost 3 bases to trimming and J lost 7 bases, with 13 bases between them. Germline CDR1 is SGHRS and CDR2 is YFSETQ. The CDR3 is made up of 14 amino acids. The CDR3, as DNA: TGCGCCAGCAGCTCCAAGGGGGGTGGCGGGGAGCTGTTTTTT. Translating gives CASSSKGGGGELFF.

There are many counts of this clonotype. V and J are TRBV7-3 and TRBJ2-7; D gene uncertain. CDR3 size: 13 residues. V was cut by 5 bases and J by 7 bases, with 15 bases left in between. CDR1 is SGHTA, CDR2 FQGTGA, per germline. Here the CDR3 reads CASSPSRGVEQYF. For the CDR3, the DNA is TGTGCCAGCAGCCCCTCCCGAGGCGTGGAGCAGTACTTC.

This clonotype was detected a few times. The chain has TRBV4-1 and TRBJ2-5, with 12 bases fitting TRBD2. J was trimmed by 4 bases and V by 0 bases; bases with no gene match: 9. From germline, CDR1 is MGHRA and CDR2 YSYEKL. The CDR3 length is 18 residues. CDR3 sequence reads: CASSQEAPPTSGRETQYF. The DNA for the CDR3 is TGCGCCAGCAGCCAAGAGGCCCCGCCGACTAGCGGGAGAGAGACCCAGTACTTC.

This clonotype was recorded a few times. The chain has TRBV11-3 and TRBJ2-1; TRBD1 matches 8 bases. This CDR3 spans 17 amino acids. Germline V gene sequence: CDR1 SGHNT, CDR2 YENEEA. The V segment lost 0 bases and the J segment 5 bases; nucleotides outside the gene matches: 9. CDR3 nucleotides: TGTGCCAGCAGCTTAGATGGGGCCGGGACAGGCGACAATGAGCAGTTCTTC. It specifies CASSLDGAGTGDNEQFF.

The chain employs TRBV11-3 and TRBJ2-5, with TRBD1 identical over 11 bases. Germline V CDR1 and CDR2: SGHNT, YENEEA. The CDR3 length is 15 residues. Trimming removed 5 bases from V and 7 bases from J; junction bases left unmatched: 9. The CDR3 DNA follows: TGTGCCAGCAGCGGAGGGACAGGGGGAACATCGACCCAGTACTTC. Translated, it gives CASSGGTGGTSTQYF.

The J gene is TRBJ1-6, the V gene TRBV5-4, with TRBD1 identical over 7 bases. J lost 0 bases, V lost 0 bases, and 6 bases had no gene match. CDR3 length equals 18 residues. Germline V CDR1 and CDR2: SGHNT, YYREEE (reference sequence). DNA for the CDR3: TGTGCCAGCAGCTTGGGGGACAGTCCTAGCTCCTATAATTCACCCCTCCACTTT. Residues: CASSLGDSPSSYNSPLHF.

The chain links TRBV24-1 to TRBJ2-2; no clear D. V was trimmed by 3 bases and J by 4 bases, leaving 2 bases between them. This CDR3 is 12 amino acids long. In germline, CDR1 is KGHDR, CDR2 SFDVKD. In nucleotides, the CDR3 is TGTGCCACCAGTGATCCCACCGGGGAGCTGTTTTTT. Its protein product is CATSDPTGELFF.

The chain joins TRBV28 to TRBJ1-4, with 7 bases identical to TRBD1. This CDR3 contains 15 residues. Trimming cost V 4 bases and J 6 bases; bases outside gene matches: 8. Germline V gives CDR1 MDHEN, CDR2 SYDVKM. The CDR3 DNA reads as TGTGCCAGCAGTTACCACAGGGGCCCTGATGAAAAACTGTTTTTT. Protein product: CASSYHRGPDEKLFF. Based on the CDR3 plus reference TRBV28 and TRBJ1-4, the full variable domain is DVKVTQSSRYLVKRTGEKVFLECVQDMDHENMFWYRQDPGLGLRLIYFSYDVKMKEKGDIPEGYSVSREKKERFSLILESASTNQTSMYLCASSYHRGPDEKLFFGSGTQLSVL.

The chain combines TRBV7-9 with TRBJ2-3, with D possibly matching TRBD2 (6 bases). Looked up from germline, CDR1 is SEHNR and CDR2 is FQNEAQ (reference sequence). This CDR3 spans 17 amino acids. V lost 1 base, J lost 2 bases, and 16 bases lay in between. The CDR3 reads CASSLGVVAELTDTQYF. In DNA form, the CDR3 reads TGTGCCAGCAGCTTAGGGGTAGTAGCGGAGCTCACAGATACGCAGTATTTT.

This clonotype was seen many times. The chain is built from TRBV11-2 and TRBJ1-5, with TRBD1 matching 8 bases. The junction had 12 bases not matched to a gene; V was cut back by 5 bases and J by 3 bases. Germline CDR1 SGHAT, CDR2 FQNNGV. This CDR3 is 17 amino acids long. The CDR3 DNA follows: TGTGCCAGCAGCCCGGGGACAGGAGCCTCTTTCAATCAGCCCCAGCATTTT. Translating it yields CASSPGTGASFNQPQHF.

In this sample, this clonotype turned up a few times. V is TRBV6-1 and J is TRBJ2-5; 9 nucleotides align to TRBD1. The germline CDR1 and CDR2 sequences are MNHNS and SASEGT. The CDR3 length is 18 residues. V trimming: 1 base; J trimming: 9 bases; junction bases outside the gene matches: 18. The CDR3 DNA reads as TGTGCCAGCAGTGAAGGTGGGACAGGGACTCCACGAATGGCGGCCCAGTACTTC. Translation: CASSEGGTGTPRMAAQYF.

This clonotype showed up many times. V and J are TRBV7-2 and TRBJ1-5; perhaps TRBD1 as D (6 bases). The CDR3 runs to 14 residues. The germline gives CDR1 SGHTA, CDR2 FQGNSA. Between the trimmed V and J ends, which lost 7 bases and 4 bases, there was a span of 14 bases. The CDR3 reads CASNLQGRNQPQHF. The CDR3 DNA is TGTGCCAGCAATCTACAGGGAAGGAATCAGCCCCAGCATTTT.

The chain combines TRBV6-5 with TRBJ2-3; D might be TRBD2 (6 bases). Trimming removed 2 bases at V and 2 bases at J, with 14 bases between. Germline CDR1 is MNHEY and CDR2 is SVGAGI. The CDR3 totals 16 residues. CDR3 in DNA: TGTGCCAGCAGTTACCCCAAGCGGGCCAACACAGATACGCAGTATTTT. Its protein is CASSYPKRANTDTQYF.

About this clonotype: This may come from a read error, since a much larger clone is one base off. The chain couples TRBV6-1 to TRBJ2-3, with 7 bases lining up with TRBD1. This CDR3 spans 15 amino acids. With 5 bases clipped from V and 2 bases from J, the junction kept 7 bases outside the gene matches. Germline V gene data show CDR1 as MNHNS and CDR2 as SASEGT. The CDR3 bases are TGTGCCAGCAGTCCCGGACAGGTAGTCACAGATACGCAGTATTTT. Its translation is CASSPGQVVTDTQYF.